This entry lists 5 T cell receptor beta chains sequenced from one sample in a study of shared clonotypes between healthy human individuals. Only in-frame clones appear in the TCRdb table, and some are missing; sequencing was by immunoSEQ multiplex PCR. The sample has about 1.5 million clones, approximately 97% seen once. The specimen was naive CD4+ T cells sorted from blood. Regarding subset: CD45RA+ positively selected. Receptor source: a man aged 25 to 40 in good health.

Comments on this clone: Other DNA sequences within the sample encode an identical CDR3. The CDR3 DNA sequence: TGTGCCAGCAGCCTAAGTTTGGCCAAAAACATTCAGTACTTC. Translated: CASSLSLAKNIQYF. V and J are TRBV7-2 and TRBJ2-4; D is unresolved. Trimming left V 5 bases short and J 1 base short, with 9 bases between. The CDR3 contains 14 residues. Germline CDR1 is SGHTA and CDR2 is FQGNSA.

Comments on this clone: Its ends do not fully match the called genes, so a read error is possible. The V gene is TRBV6-1, the J gene TRBJ2-7, with TRBD1 matching 10 bases. The CDR3 covers 14 residues. Germline V gene data show CDR1 as MNHNS and CDR2 as SASEGT. The CDR3 sequence: CAISEGGQGYGQYF. The CDR3 DNA sequence: TGTGCCATTTCTGAAGGGGGACAGGGGTACGGGCAGTACTTC.

The gene calls are TRBV7-7 and TRBJ2-1; 8 bases fit TRBD2. This CDR3 comprises 14 residues. Trimming removed 5 bases from V and 9 bases from J; junction bases left unmatched: 9. Germline-derived CDR1 and CDR2 are SSHAT and FNYEAQ (reference sequence). CDR3 protein: CASSPAGTRSEQFF. The CDR3 DNA reads as TGTGCCAGCAGCCCCGCCGGGACTAGGAGTGAGCAGTTCTTC.

The rearrangement joins TRBV2 to TRBJ2-7; no definite D call. This CDR3 is 12 amino acids long. Trimming took off 1 base at V and 6 bases at J, with 7 bases between the two ends. Germline loops: CDR1 SNHLY, CDR2 FYNNEI. DNA of the CDR3: TGTGCCAGCAGTGAAGTCCCGCCCGAGCAGTACTTC. This gives the protein CASSEVPPEQYF.

The chain carries TRBV10-3 and TRBJ2-5, with D possibly TRBD1 on 8 matching bases. The CDR3 covers 13 residues. In germline, CDR1 is ENHRY, CDR2 SYGVKD. Trimming took off 5 bases at V and 3 bases at J, with 10 bases between the two ends. The CDR3 spells CAISTGGEETQYF. CDR3 DNA sequence: TGTGCCATCAGTACAGGGGGGGAAGAGACCCAGTACTTC.